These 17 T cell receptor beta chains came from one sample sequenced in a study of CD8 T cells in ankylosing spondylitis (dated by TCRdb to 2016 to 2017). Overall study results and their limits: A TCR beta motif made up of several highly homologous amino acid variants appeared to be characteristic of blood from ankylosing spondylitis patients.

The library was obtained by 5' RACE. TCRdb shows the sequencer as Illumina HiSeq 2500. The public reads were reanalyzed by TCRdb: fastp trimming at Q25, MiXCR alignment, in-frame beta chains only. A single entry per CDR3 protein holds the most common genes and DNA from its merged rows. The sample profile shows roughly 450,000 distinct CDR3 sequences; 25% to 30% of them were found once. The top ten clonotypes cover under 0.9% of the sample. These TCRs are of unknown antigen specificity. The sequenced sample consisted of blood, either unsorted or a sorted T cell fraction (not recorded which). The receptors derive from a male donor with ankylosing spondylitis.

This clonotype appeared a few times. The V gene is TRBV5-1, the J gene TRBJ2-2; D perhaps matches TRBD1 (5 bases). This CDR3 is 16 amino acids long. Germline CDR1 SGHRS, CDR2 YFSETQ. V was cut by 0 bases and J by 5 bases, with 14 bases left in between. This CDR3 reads CASSLGIQGGTGELFF. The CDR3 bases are TGCGCCAGCAGCTTGGGTATTCAGGGCGGAACCGGGGAGCTGTTTTTT.

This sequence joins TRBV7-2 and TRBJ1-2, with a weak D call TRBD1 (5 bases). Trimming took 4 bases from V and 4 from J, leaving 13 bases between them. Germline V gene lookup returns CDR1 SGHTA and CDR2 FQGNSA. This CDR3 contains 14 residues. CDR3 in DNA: TGTGCCAGCAGCTCACAACAGGCTTTCTATGGCTACACCTTC. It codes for CASSSQQAFYGYTF.

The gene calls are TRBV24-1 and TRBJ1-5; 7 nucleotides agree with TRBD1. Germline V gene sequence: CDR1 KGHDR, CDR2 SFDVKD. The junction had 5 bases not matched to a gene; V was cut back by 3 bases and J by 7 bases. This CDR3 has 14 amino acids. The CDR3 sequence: CATSDDRARQPQHF. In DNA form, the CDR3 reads TGTGCCACCAGTGATGACAGGGCACGGCAGCCCCAGCATTTT.

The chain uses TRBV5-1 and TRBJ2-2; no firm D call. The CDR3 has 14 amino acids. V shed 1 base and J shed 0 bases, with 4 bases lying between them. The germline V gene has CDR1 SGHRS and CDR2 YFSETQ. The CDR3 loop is CASSLIPNTGELFF. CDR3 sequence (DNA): TGCGCCAGCAGCTTGATACCGAACACCGGGGAGCTGTTTTTT.

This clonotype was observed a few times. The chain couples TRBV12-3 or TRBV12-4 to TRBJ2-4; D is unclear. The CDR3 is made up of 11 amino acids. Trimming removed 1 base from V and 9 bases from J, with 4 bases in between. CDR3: CASSLGGIQYF. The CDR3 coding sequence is TGTGCCAGCAGTTTAGGAGGCATTCAGTACTTC.

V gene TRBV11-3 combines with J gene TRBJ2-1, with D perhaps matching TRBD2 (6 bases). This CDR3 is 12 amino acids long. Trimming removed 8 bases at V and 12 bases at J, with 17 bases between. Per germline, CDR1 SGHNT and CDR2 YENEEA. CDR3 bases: TGTGCCAGCGCCGGGGCAGGGAGGTCGCAGTTCTTC. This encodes CASAGAGRSQFF. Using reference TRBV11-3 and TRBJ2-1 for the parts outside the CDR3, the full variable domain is EAGVVQSPRYKIIEKKQPVAFWCNPISGHNTLYWYLQNLGQGPELLIRYENEEAVDDSQLPKDRFSAERLKGVDSTLKIQPAELGDSAVYLCASAGAGRSQFFGPGTRLTVL.

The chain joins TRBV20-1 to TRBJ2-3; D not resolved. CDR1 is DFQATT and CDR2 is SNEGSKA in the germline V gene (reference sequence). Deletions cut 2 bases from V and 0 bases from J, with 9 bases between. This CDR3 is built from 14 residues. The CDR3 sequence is CSARLLSSTDTQYF. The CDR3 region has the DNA TGCAGTGCTAGACTCTTATCTAGCACAGATACGCAGTATTTT.

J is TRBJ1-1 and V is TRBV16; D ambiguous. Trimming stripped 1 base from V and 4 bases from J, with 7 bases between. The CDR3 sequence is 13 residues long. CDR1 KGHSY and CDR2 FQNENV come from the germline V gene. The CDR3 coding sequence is TGTGCCAGCAGCCAATACCGCGGCACTGAAGCTTTCTTT. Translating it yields CASSQYRGTEAFF.

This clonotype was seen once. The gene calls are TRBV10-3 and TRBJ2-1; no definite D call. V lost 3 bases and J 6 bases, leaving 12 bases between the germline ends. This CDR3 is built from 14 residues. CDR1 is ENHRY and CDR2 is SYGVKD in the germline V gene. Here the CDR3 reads CAISEIPPGNEQFF. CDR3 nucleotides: TGTGCCATCAGTGAAATTCCGCCCGGCAATGAGCAGTTCTTC.

The CDR3 spells CASSPQTSSNEQFF. The CDR3 DNA sequence: TGCGCCAGCAGCCCCCAGACTAGCTCTAATGAGCAGTTCTTC. The rearrangement links TRBV5-1 to TRBJ2-1; 7 nucleotides match TRBD2. In germline, CDR1 is SGHRS, CDR2 YFSETQ. Losses at the gene ends were 4 bases for V and 7 bases for J; bases not matched to a gene: 8. This CDR3 is 14 amino acids long.

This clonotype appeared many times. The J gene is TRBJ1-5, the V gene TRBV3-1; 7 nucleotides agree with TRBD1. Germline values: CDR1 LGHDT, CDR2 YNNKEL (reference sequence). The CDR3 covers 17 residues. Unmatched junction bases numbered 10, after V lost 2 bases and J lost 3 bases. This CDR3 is CASSQTWTGLDNQPQHF. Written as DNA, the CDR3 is TGTGCCAGCAGCCAAACCTGGACAGGACTGGACAATCAGCCCCAGCATTTT.

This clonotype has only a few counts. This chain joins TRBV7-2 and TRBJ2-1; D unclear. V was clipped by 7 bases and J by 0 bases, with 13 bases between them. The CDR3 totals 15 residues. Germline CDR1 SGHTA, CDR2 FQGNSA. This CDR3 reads CASILGQLSYNEQFF. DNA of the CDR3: TGTGCCAGCATCCTAGGGCAACTCTCCTACAATGAGCAGTTCTTC.

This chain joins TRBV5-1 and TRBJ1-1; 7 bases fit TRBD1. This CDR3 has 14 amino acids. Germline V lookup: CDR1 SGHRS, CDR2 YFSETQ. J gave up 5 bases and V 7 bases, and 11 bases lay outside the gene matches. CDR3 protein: CASDRKGAGTEAFF. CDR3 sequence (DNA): TGCGCCAGCGACAGGAAGGGGGCCGGTACTGAAGCTTTCTTT.

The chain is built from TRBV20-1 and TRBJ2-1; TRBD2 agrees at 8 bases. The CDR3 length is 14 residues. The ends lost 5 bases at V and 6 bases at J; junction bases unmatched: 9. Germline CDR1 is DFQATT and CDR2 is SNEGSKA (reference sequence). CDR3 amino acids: CSARTGLDLNEQFF. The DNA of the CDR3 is TGCAGTGCTCGAACGGGACTAGACCTCAATGAGCAGTTCTTC.

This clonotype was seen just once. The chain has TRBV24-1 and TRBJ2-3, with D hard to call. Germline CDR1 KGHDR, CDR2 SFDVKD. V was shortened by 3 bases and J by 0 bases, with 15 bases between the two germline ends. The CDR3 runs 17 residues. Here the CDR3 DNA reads TGTGCCACCAGTGATCCGGGTCTCTCTGGGAGCACAGATACGCAGTATTTT. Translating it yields CATSDPGLSGSTDTQYF.

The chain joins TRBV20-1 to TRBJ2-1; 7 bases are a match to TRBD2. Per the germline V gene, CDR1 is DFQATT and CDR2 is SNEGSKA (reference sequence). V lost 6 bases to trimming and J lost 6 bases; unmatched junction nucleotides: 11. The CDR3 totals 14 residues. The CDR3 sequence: CSASGTILTNEQFF. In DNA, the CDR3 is TGCAGTGCGTCCGGGACTATCCTAACCAATGAGCAGTTCTTC.

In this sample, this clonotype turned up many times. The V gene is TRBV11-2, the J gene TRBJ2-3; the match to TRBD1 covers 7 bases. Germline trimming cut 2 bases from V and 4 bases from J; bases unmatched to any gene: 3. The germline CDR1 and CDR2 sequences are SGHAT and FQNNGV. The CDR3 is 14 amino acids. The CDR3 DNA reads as TGTGCCAGCAGCTTAAGGGGGCAGTCAGATACGCAGTATTTT. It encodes CASSLRGQSDTQYF.